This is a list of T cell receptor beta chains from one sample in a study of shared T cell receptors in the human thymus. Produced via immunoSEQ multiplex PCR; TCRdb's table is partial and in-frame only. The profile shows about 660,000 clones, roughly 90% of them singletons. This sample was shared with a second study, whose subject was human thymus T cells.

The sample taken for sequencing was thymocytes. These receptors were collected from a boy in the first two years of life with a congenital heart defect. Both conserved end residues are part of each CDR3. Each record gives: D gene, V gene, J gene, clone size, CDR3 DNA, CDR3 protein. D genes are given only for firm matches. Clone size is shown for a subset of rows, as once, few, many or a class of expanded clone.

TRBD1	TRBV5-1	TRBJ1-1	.	TGCGCCAGCAGCCCACGCCCCTGGACAGGGGGCAGGGGGAACACTGAAGCTTTCTTT	CASSPRPWTGGRGNTEAFF
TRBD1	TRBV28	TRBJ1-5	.	TGTGCCAGCAGTCTCGTAAGTCCAGGGGGCTGCAATCAGCCCCAGCATTTT	CASSLVSPGGCNQPQHF
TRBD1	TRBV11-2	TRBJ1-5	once	TGTGCCAGCAGCAGCAGGGGGCAGCCCCAGCATTTT	CASSSRGQPQHF
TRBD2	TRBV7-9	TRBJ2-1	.	TGTGCCAGCAGCTTCCGACTAGCGGACAATGAGCAGTTCTTC	CASSFRLADNEQFF
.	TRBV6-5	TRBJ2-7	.	TGTGCCAGCAGGGCCGACGGGGAGCAGTACTTC	CASRADGEQYF
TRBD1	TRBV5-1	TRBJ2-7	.	TGCGCCAGCAGCTTGGGGACAGGGCCCGAGCAGTACTTC	CASSLGTGPEQYF
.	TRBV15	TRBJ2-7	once	TGTGCCACCAGCAGAAAACTAGCATACCAAGGGCTAGTCTACGAGCAGTACTTC	CATSRKLAYQGLVYEQYF
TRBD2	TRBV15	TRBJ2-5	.	TGTGCCACCAGCGGGACTAGCGGGAGGGACCCAATGGAGACCCAGTACTTC	CATSGTSGRDPMETQYF
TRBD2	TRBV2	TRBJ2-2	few	TGTGCCAGCGCCTTTATGGGGGGGGCCGGGGAGCTGTTTTTT	CASAFMGGAGELFF
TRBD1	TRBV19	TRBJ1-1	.	TGTGCCAGTAGTACACAGGGGGCGACTGAAGCTTTCTTT	CASSTQGATEAFF
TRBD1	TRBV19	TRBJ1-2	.	TGTGCCAGTAGTTCACACCGGGACAGGGCTTATGGCTACACCTTC	CASSSHRDRAYGYTF
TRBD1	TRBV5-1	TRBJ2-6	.	TGCGCCAGCAGCTTGGGACAGGGTTTAATCATCTTCGCTGGGGCCAACGTCCTGACTTTC	CASSLGQGLIIFAGANVLTF
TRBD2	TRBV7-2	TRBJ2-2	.	TGTGCCAGCAGCGTACCGGGACTAGCGGGAGATCGAACCGGGGAGCTGTTTTTT	CASSVPGLAGDRTGELFF
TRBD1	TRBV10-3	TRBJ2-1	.	TGTGCCATCAGCTGGACAGGGGATAATGAGCAGTTCTTC	CAISWTGDNEQFF
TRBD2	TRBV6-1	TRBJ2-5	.	TGTGCCAGCAGTTGGGGACTAGGGGAGACCCAGTACTTC	CASSWGLGETQYF
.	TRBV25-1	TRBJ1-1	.	TGTGCCAGCAGTGAACGTTTATCGGGTTTGGCTGAAGCTTTCTTT	CASSERLSGLAEAFF
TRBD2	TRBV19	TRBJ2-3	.	TGTGCCAGTAGTATGAAGGTAGCGGGGCCCACAGATACGCAGTATTTT	CASSMKVAGPTDTQYF
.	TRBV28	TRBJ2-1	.	TGTGCCAGCACCCTTGGTTGGGCTTCCTCCTACAATGAGCAGTTCTTC	CASTLGWASSYNEQFF
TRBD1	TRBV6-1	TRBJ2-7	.	TGTGCCAGCAGCTCGGGGGACAGGGCGATTTACGAGCAGTACTTC	CASSSGDRAIYEQYF
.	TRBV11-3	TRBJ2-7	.	TGTGCCAGCAGCTTCGGGACTTCCCCCTACGAGCAGTACTTC	CASSFGTSPYEQYF
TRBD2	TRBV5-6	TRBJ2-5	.	TGTGCCAGCAGCTTGGCACGGGAGGGCCCGGAGACCCAGTACTTC	CASSLAREGPETQYF
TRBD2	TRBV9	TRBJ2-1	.	TGTGCCAGCAGCCCAAGCGGGAGTATAACTAATGAGCAGTTCTTC	CASSPSGSITNEQFF
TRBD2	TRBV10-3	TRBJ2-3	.	TGTGCCATCAGTGACACTAGCGGCTCAGATACGCAGTATTTT	CAISDTSGSDTQYF
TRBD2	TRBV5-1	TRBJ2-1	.	TGCGCCAGCAGCTTGGCGACTAGCGGGAGACAAAACAATGAGCAGTTCTTC	CASSLATSGRQNNEQFF
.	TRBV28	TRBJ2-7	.	TGTGCCAGCAACCTAGTCTCCTCCTACGAGCAGTACTTC	CASNLVSSYEQYF
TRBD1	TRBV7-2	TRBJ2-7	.	TGTGCCAGCAGCACCGACAGGGAAGAGGAGTACGAGCAGTACTTC	CASSTDREEEYEQYF
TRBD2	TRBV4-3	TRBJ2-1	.	TGCGCCAGCAGCCAAGAGAGCGGGACGACCTACAATGAGCAGTTCTTC	CASSQESGTTYNEQFF
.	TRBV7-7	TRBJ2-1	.	TGTGCCAGCAGCTTAGGCCCGAGCCCCGGTGAGCAGTTCTTC	CASSLGPSPGEQFF
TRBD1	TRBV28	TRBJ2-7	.	TGTGCCAGCAGCGGACAGGGAATTCACGAGCAGTACTTC	CASSGQGIHEQYF
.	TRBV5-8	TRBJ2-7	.	TGTGCCAGCAGCCCCCGACTGATGTGGTCTAAGGAGCAGTACTTC	CASSPRLMWSKEQYF
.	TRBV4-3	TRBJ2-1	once	TGCGCCAGCAGCCAAAAGACTCACTCCTACAATGAGCAGTTCTTC	CASSQKTHSYNEQFF
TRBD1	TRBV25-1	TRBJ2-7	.	TGTGCCAGCAGTGAAAGTTCGGTCAAGGGGGCGGACGAGCAGTACTTC	CASSESSVKGADEQYF
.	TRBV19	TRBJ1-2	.	TGTGCCAGTAGCAAGACAGCCTCCTATGGCTACACCTTC	CASSKTASYGYTF
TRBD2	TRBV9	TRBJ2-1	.	TGTGCCAGCAGCGTAGGCACTAGCGGGAGGCGGGATGAGCAGTTCTTC	CASSVGTSGRRDEQFF
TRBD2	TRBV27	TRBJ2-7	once	TGTGCCAGCAGTTCTGGACTAGCGGGAGACCCCTCCTACGAGCAGTACTTC	CASSSGLAGDPSYEQYF
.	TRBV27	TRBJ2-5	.	TGTGCCAGCAGTTTAAGGGCTAGCCGAGAGACCCAGTACTTC	CASSLRASRETQYF
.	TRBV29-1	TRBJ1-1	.	TGCAGCGCTCGGGGTCCACCTAAGATCGAAATGAACACTGAAGCTTTCTTT	CSARGPPKIEMNTEAFF
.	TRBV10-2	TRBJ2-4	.	TGCGCCAGCCGGGGGCAGGGGGAGTTGGACATTCAGTACTTC	CASRGQGELDIQYF
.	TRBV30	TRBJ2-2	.	TGTGCCTGGACAGGGGTTCGGCGGCGAACCGGGGAGCTGTTTTTT	CAWTGVRRRTGELFF
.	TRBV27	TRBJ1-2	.	TGTGCCAGCAGTTTATATCGAGGAGAGGTCCATGGCTACACCTTC	CASSLYRGEVHGYTF
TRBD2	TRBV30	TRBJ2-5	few	TGTGCCTGGAGTGGGACTAGCGGGATTGCAGAGACCCAGTACTTC	CAWSGTSGIAETQYF
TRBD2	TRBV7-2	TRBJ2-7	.	TGTGCCAGCAGCTTTGGCGGGACTGTAAGCGGGAGGGCCCCCAACTTC	CASSFGGTVSGRAPNF
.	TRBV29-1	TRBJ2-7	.	TGCAGCGTTGTATCCCCTAGCGTCTCCTACGAGCAGTACTTC	CSVVSPSVSYEQYF
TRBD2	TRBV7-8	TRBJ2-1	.	TGTGCCAGCAGCCCTGGACTAGCGGGGATCTCCTACAATGAGCAGTTCTTC	CASSPGLAGISYNEQFF
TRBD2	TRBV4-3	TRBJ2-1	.	TGCGCCAGCAGCCAGGACACTAGCGTGAATGAGCAGTTCTTC	CASSQDTSVNEQFF
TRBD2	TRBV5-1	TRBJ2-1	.	TGCGCCAGCAGCTTGGAGGCTAGCGGGAGTGTCCACAATGAGCAGTTCTTC	CASSLEASGSVHNEQFF
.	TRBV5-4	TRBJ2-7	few	TGTGCCAGCAGTCTGCGGGGTGCCTACGAGCAGTACTTC	CASSLRGAYEQYF